This T cell receptor beta chain was profiled in a study of PD-L1 blockade in urothelial cancer. The templates were synthetic TCR analogs, and they were spiked into each PCR. Produced via immunoSEQ multiplex PCR; TCRdb's table is partial and in-frame only. The sample records about 69,000 clones, roughly 89% being singletons. Samples were collected from each patient before treatment and during treatment. Each patient gave between 1 and 8 of them in total. CDR1 is MNHNS and CDR2 is SASEGT in the germline V gene. Trimming cost V 1 base and J 5 bases; bases outside gene matches: 5. The CDR3 is 15 amino acids.

The material sequenced was PBMCs, taken around atezolizumab (anti-PD-L1) treatment. The V gene is TRBV6-1, the J gene TRBJ2-3; 8 nucleotides match TRBD2. The sequence was obtained from a man in his sixties with urothelial cancer. CDR3 region: CASSEGLAWGDTQYF. DNA for the CDR3: TGTGCCAGCAGTGAAGGACTAGCGTGGGGAGATACGCAGTATTTT.